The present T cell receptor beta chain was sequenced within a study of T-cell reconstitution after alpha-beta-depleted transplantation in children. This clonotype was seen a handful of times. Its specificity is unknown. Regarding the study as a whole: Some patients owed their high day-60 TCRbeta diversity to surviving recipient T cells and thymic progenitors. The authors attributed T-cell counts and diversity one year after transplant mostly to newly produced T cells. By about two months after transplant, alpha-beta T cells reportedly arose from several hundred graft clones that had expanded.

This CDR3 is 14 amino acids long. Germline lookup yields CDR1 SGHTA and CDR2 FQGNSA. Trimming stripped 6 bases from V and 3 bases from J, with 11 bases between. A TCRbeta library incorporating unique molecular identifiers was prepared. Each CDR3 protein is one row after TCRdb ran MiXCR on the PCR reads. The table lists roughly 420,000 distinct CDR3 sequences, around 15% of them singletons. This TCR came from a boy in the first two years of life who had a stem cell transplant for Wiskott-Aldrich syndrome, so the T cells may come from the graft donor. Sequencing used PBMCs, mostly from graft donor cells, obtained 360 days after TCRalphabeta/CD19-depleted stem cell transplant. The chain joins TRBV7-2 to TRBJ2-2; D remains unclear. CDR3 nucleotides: TGTGCCAGCAGGCCGGCCTGGGACACCGGGGAGCTGTTTTTT. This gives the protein CASRPAWDTGELFF.